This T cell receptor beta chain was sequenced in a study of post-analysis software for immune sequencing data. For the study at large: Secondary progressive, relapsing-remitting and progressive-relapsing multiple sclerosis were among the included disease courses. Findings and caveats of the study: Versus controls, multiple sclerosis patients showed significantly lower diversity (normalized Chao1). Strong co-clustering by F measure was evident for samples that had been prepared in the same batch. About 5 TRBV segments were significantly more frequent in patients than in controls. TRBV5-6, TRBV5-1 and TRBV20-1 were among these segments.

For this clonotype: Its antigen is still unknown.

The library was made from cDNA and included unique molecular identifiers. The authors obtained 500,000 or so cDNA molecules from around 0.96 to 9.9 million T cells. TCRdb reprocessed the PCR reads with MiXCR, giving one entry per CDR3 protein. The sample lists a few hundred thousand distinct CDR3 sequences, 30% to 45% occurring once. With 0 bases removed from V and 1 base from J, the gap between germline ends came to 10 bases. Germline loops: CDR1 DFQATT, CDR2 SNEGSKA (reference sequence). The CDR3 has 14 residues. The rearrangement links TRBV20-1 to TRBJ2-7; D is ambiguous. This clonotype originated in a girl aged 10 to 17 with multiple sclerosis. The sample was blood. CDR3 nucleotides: TGCAGTGCTAGAGATTGGAGAGCATCCTACGAGCAGTACTTC. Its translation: CSARDWRASYEQYF.